A selection of T cell receptor beta chains follows, all from one sample in a study of blood T cell repertoires in COVID-19. Clones were sequenced by immunoSEQ multiplex PCR, and TCRdb holds only the in-frame ones, with some missing. This table has about 260,000 clones, approximately 86% appearing once. Sequenced material: peripheral blood. These receptors all come from a man aged 35 to 55 who had recovered from COVID-19. The CDR3 runs from the conserved cysteine through the conserved F or W. D genes are given only for firm matches. Clone size, where shown, is once, few, many, or a class for clones that have expanded.

clone_size: NA
j_call: TRBJ1-3
v_call: TRBV2
d_call: TRBD1
cdr3_nt: TGTGCCAGCAGTGAAGGACAGGGAGCTGGAAACACCATATATTTT
cdr3_aa: CASSEGQGAGNTIYF

clone_size: NA
j_call: TRBJ2-7
v_call: TRBV5-1
d_call: NA
cdr3_nt: TGCGCCAGCAGCCCGGTCCGCGGCATGACGAACGAGCAGTACTTC
cdr3_aa: CASSPVRGMTNEQYF

clone_size: NA
j_call: TRBJ2-3
v_call: TRBV24-1
d_call: NA
cdr3_nt: TGTGCCACCCAGGACTGGAACGCAGATACGCAGTATTTT
cdr3_aa: CATQDWNADTQYF

clone_size: few
j_call: TRBJ1-2
v_call: TRBV30
d_call: TRBD1
cdr3_nt: TGTGCCTGGAGTTCCACAGGGGGCTGGTATGGCTACACCTTC
cdr3_aa: CAWSSTGGWYGYTF

clone_size: NA
j_call: TRBJ1-1
v_call: TRBV15
d_call: NA
cdr3_nt: TGTGCCACCAGCAGAGACCGGGGGTTGAACACTGAAGCTTTCTTT
cdr3_aa: CATSRDRGLNTEAFF

clone_size: NA
j_call: TRBJ2-5
v_call: TRBV29-1
d_call: TRBD2
cdr3_nt: TGCAGCGTCGCCGGGGGGAGCCAAGAGACCCAGTACTTC
cdr3_aa: CSVAGGSQETQYF

clone_size: NA
j_call: TRBJ1-2
v_call: TRBV6-2/TRBV6-3
d_call: NA
cdr3_nt: TGTGCCAGCAGTTTCCGGGCGGGGAGAAACTATGGCTACACCTTC
cdr3_aa: CASSFRAGRNYGYTF

clone_size: NA
j_call: TRBJ2-2
v_call: TRBV7-2
d_call: NA
cdr3_nt: TGTGCCAGCAGCTTAGCGGGCCAAACGACCGGGGAGCTGTTTTTT
cdr3_aa: CASSLAGQTTGELFF

clone_size: NA
j_call: TRBJ1-3
v_call: TRBV7-6
d_call: TRBD1
cdr3_nt: TGTGCCAGCAGCTTAACAGGGGGTCGTTCTGGAAACACCATATATTTT
cdr3_aa: CASSLTGGRSGNTIYF

clone_size: NA
j_call: TRBJ2-3
v_call: TRBV5-1
d_call: TRBD2
cdr3_nt: TGCGCCAGCAGCTCCCGACTAGCGGGAATCACAGATACGCAGTATTTT
cdr3_aa: CASSSRLAGITDTQYF

clone_size: NA
j_call: TRBJ2-3
v_call: TRBV18
d_call: TRBD2
cdr3_nt: TGTGCCAGCTCACCCATTAGCGGGAGGCCCGATACGCAGTATTTT
cdr3_aa: CASSPISGRPDTQYF

clone_size: NA
j_call: TRBJ1-3
v_call: TRBV9
d_call: NA
cdr3_nt: TGTGCCAGCAGCCTCGGGTCGGACCTACAGGGTGGAAACACCATATATTTT
cdr3_aa: CASSLGSDLQGGNTIYF

clone_size: NA
j_call: TRBJ1-1
v_call: TRBV28
d_call: TRBD1
cdr3_nt: TGTGCCAGCAGCCCCGGGACAGGGGCTAAGAGCACTGAAGCTTTCTTT
cdr3_aa: CASSPGTGAKSTEAFF

clone_size: NA
j_call: TRBJ1-2
v_call: TRBV9
d_call: TRBD1
cdr3_nt: TGTGCCAGCAGCGTGGGGACAGGACCGACTAACTATGGCTACACCTTC
cdr3_aa: CASSVGTGPTNYGYTF

clone_size: NA
j_call: TRBJ1-4
v_call: TRBV7-2
d_call: NA
cdr3_nt: TGTGCCAGCAGCTTAAGTGGTAGTGGTGAAAAACTGTTTTTT
cdr3_aa: CASSLSGSGEKLFF

clone_size: NA
j_call: TRBJ1-1
v_call: TRBV9
d_call: NA
cdr3_nt: TGTGCCAGCAGCGCCTTATTGGACAGAAACACTGAAGCTTTCTTT
cdr3_aa: CASSALLDRNTEAFF

clone_size: few
j_call: TRBJ1-2
v_call: TRBV7-9
d_call: NA
cdr3_nt: TGTGCCAGCAGCTTATCCCGGGACAACCCTTCTAACTATGGCTACACCTTC
cdr3_aa: CASSLSRDNPSNYGYTF

clone_size: NA
j_call: TRBJ2-7
v_call: TRBV9
d_call: NA
cdr3_nt: TGTGCCAGCAGCGTAGGGGTAGGGGTCTCCCACGAGCAGTACTTC
cdr3_aa: CASSVGVGVSHEQYF

clone_size: NA
j_call: TRBJ2-5
v_call: TRBV3-1/TRBV3-2
d_call: NA
cdr3_nt: TGTGCCAGCAGCCAAGATGCAGGGCGGCAAGAGACCCAGTACTTC
cdr3_aa: CASSQDAGRQETQYF

clone_size: NA
j_call: TRBJ2-5
v_call: TRBV5-1
d_call: TRBD2
cdr3_nt: TGCGCCAGCAGCCCCCGAGCGGGAGGCGAGACCCAGTACTTC
cdr3_aa: CASSPRAGGETQYF

clone_size: NA
j_call: TRBJ2-6
v_call: TRBV2
d_call: NA
cdr3_nt: TGTGCCAGCACTGTCGAGATCTCTGGGGCCAACGTCCTGACTTTC
cdr3_aa: CASTVEISGANVLTF

clone_size: NA
j_call: TRBJ2-7
v_call: TRBV7-6
d_call: TRBD1
cdr3_nt: TGTGCCAGCAGTAAAGAACCGGGACAGAGCTACGAGCAGTACTTC
cdr3_aa: CASSKEPGQSYEQYF

clone_size: NA
j_call: TRBJ2-7
v_call: TRBV6-2/TRBV6-3
d_call: TRBD2
cdr3_nt: TGTGCCAGCAGTTACAGCCGGTGGCTAGCGGGCCGAACCTACGAGCAGTACTTC
cdr3_aa: CASSYSRWLAGRTYEQYF

clone_size: NA
j_call: TRBJ2-2
v_call: TRBV6-6
d_call: NA
cdr3_nt: TGTGCCAGCACCCCGAGAGCCCCGGTCGGGGAGCTGTTTTTT
cdr3_aa: CASTPRAPVGELFF

clone_size: NA
j_call: TRBJ2-7
v_call: TRBV19
d_call: TRBD1
cdr3_nt: TGTGCCAGTGGGGACAGGCCCTACGAGCAGTACTTC
cdr3_aa: CASGDRPYEQYF

clone_size: NA
j_call: TRBJ2-7
v_call: TRBV7-2
d_call: TRBD1
cdr3_nt: TGTGCCAGCAGCTTAGTGGGGACAGCTAACTCCTACGAGCAGTACTTC
cdr3_aa: CASSLVGTANSYEQYF

clone_size: NA
j_call: TRBJ2-3
v_call: TRBV7-2
d_call: NA
cdr3_nt: TGTGCCAGCAGCTTAGACTCTGATACGCAGTATTTT
cdr3_aa: CASSLDSDTQYF

clone_size: NA
j_call: TRBJ1-4
v_call: TRBV7-8
d_call: TRBD1
cdr3_nt: TGTGCCAGCAGCGACAGGGGATCTAATGAAAAACTGTTTTTT
cdr3_aa: CASSDRGSNEKLFF

clone_size: NA
j_call: TRBJ2-2
v_call: TRBV19
d_call: NA
cdr3_nt: TGTGCCAGTAGTATAGATTCGGCGGTGGGCACCGGGGAGCTGTTTTTT
cdr3_aa: CASSIDSAVGTGELFF

clone_size: NA
j_call: TRBJ2-7
v_call: TRBV3-1/TRBV3-2
d_call: TRBD1
cdr3_nt: TGTGCCAGCAGCCAAAACAGGGGGCGCAGGATCGACGAGCAGTACTTC
cdr3_aa: CASSQNRGRRIDEQYF

clone_size: NA
j_call: TRBJ2-1
v_call: TRBV2
d_call: TRBD1
cdr3_nt: TGTGCCAGCAGTGTTGAACAGGGGGCTGTGAATGAGCAGTTCTTC
cdr3_aa: CASSVEQGAVNEQFF

clone_size: NA
j_call: TRBJ2-7
v_call: TRBV7-2
d_call: NA
cdr3_nt: TGTGCCAGCAGCTCCATCGGGTCCTCCTACGAGCAGTACTTC
cdr3_aa: CASSSIGSSYEQYF

clone_size: once
j_call: TRBJ2-3
v_call: TRBV10-2
d_call: TRBD2
cdr3_nt: TGCGCCAGCAGGACCTCCGGACTAGCGGGATGGGATACGCAGTATTTT
cdr3_aa: CASRTSGLAGWDTQYF

clone_size: NA
j_call: TRBJ2-1
v_call: TRBV7-3
d_call: TRBD2
cdr3_nt: TGTGCCAGCAGCCCTACTAGCGGGAGGTACAATGAGCAGTTCTTC
cdr3_aa: CASSPTSGRYNEQFF

clone_size: NA
j_call: TRBJ1-2
v_call: TRBV27
d_call: TRBD1
cdr3_nt: TGTGCCAGCAGTCGACAGGGGATCTATGGCTACACCTTC
cdr3_aa: CASSRQGIYGYTF

clone_size: NA
j_call: TRBJ1-6
v_call: TRBV7-2
d_call: TRBD1
cdr3_nt: TGTGCCAGCAGCTTAGGACAGGGGAGCAATTCACCCCTCCACTTT
cdr3_aa: CASSLGQGSNSPLHF

clone_size: NA
j_call: TRBJ2-1
v_call: TRBV11-2
d_call: TRBD2
cdr3_nt: TGTGCCAGCAGCTTAGGCAGCGGGGGGGCCTACGAGCAGTTCTTC
cdr3_aa: CASSLGSGGAYEQFF

clone_size: NA
j_call: TRBJ1-2
v_call: TRBV15
d_call: NA
cdr3_nt: TGTGCCACCAGCAGCCTCAGATTCGACTATGGCTACACCTTC
cdr3_aa: CATSSLRFDYGYTF

clone_size: NA
j_call: TRBJ1-1
v_call: TRBV7-2
d_call: NA
cdr3_nt: TGTGCCAGCAGCCTCTGGCCGGGGAAGGTTGACACTGAAGCTTTCTTT
cdr3_aa: CASSLWPGKVDTEAFF

clone_size: once
j_call: TRBJ1-2
v_call: TRBV28
d_call: TRBD1
cdr3_nt: TGTGCCAGCAGTTTACGACAGGGGTTAGATGGCTACACCTTC
cdr3_aa: CASSLRQGLDGYTF

clone_size: NA
j_call: TRBJ2-7
v_call: TRBV19
d_call: NA
cdr3_nt: TGTGCCAGTAGAGAAACAGGGACCTACGAGCAGTACTTC
cdr3_aa: CASRETGTYEQYF

clone_size: once
j_call: TRBJ1-1
v_call: TRBV10-3
d_call: TRBD1
cdr3_nt: TGTGCCATCAGTCTCCGGGACAGGAGGAACACTGAAGCTTTCTTT
cdr3_aa: CAISLRDRRNTEAFF

clone_size: NA
j_call: TRBJ2-1
v_call: TRBV24-1
d_call: NA
cdr3_nt: TGTGCCACCAGTGACCGCAGACAGGCTGAGCAGTTCTTC
cdr3_aa: CATSDRRQAEQFF

clone_size: NA
j_call: TRBJ2-7
v_call: TRBV19
d_call: TRBD1
cdr3_nt: TGTGCCAGTGCTAACAGGGGATTGGGCCACGAGCAGTACTTC
cdr3_aa: CASANRGLGHEQYF

clone_size: NA
j_call: TRBJ2-7
v_call: TRBV21-1
d_call: NA
cdr3_nt: TGTGCCAGCAGCAAGGGAGAACAAGGAACTTACGAGCAGTACTTC
cdr3_aa: CASSKGEQGTYEQYF

clone_size: NA
j_call: TRBJ1-2
v_call: TRBV7-9
d_call: NA
cdr3_nt: TGTGCCAGCACCCTTAGTCCCGGGAGGGGCTACACCTTC
cdr3_aa: CASTLSPGRGYTF

clone_size: NA
j_call: TRBJ2-2
v_call: TRBV10-3
d_call: NA
cdr3_nt: TGTGCCATCAGCGGCACTAGGGCGAACACCGGGGAGCTGTTTTTT
cdr3_aa: CAISGTRANTGELFF

clone_size: once
j_call: TRBJ2-3
v_call: TRBV2
d_call: TRBD2
cdr3_nt: TGTGCCAGTTCGAAGACTAGCGGGGGACCTGATACGCAGTATTTT
cdr3_aa: CASSKTSGGPDTQYF

clone_size: NA
j_call: TRBJ1-3
v_call: TRBV10-2
d_call: NA
cdr3_nt: TGCGCCAGCGGCACAGGGCCCTCTGGAAACACCATATATTTT
cdr3_aa: CASGTGPSGNTIYF

clone_size: once
j_call: TRBJ2-2
v_call: TRBV2
d_call: TRBD2
cdr3_nt: TGTGCCAGCAGTGAAGTTCGGGGGGCCGGGGAGCTGTTTTTT
cdr3_aa: CASSEVRGAGELFF